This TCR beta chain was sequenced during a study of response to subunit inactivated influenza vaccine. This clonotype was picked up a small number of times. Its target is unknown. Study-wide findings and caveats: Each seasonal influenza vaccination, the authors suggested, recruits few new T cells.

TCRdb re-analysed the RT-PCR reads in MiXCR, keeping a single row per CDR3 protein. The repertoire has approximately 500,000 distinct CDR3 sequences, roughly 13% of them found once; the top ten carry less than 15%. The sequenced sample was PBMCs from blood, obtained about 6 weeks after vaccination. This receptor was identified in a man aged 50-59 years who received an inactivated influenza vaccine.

The CDR3 is CASSDRDTSYEQYF. DNA of the CDR3: TGTGCCAGTAGCGACCGGGACACGTCCTACGAGCAGTACTTC. The chain has TRBV19 and TRBJ2-7; D possibly corresponds to TRBD1 (6 bases). This CDR3 has 14 residues. The germline CDR1 and CDR2 sequences are LNHDA and SQIVND (reference sequence). V was pared by 6 bases and J by 1 base, with 13 bases between.